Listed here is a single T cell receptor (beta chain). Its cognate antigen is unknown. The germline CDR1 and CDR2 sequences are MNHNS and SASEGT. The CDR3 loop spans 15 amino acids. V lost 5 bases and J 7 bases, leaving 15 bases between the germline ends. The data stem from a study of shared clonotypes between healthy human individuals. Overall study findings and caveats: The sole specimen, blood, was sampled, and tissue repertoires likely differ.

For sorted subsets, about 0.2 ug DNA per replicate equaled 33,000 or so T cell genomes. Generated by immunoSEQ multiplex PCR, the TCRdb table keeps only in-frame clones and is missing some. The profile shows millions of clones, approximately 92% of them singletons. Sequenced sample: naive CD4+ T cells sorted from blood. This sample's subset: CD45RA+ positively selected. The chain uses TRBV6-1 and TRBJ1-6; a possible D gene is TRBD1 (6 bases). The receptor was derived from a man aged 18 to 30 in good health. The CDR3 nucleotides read TGTGCCAGCAGTCTCCTGACAGGTGTAAATTCACCCCTCCACTTT. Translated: CASSLLTGVNSPLHF.